A single TCR beta chain is shown here with its context. The antigen is unknown. The PCR used 60 Vbeta and 13 Jbeta primers. Profiling relied on immunoSEQ multiplex PCR, and the TCRdb table lists in-frame clones only, not all of them. The data hold more than 85,000 clones, with around 73% observed a single time. V gave up 5 bases and J gave up 7 bases, with 18 bases separating them. This CDR3 contains 14 residues. Germline values: CDR1 MNHEY, CDR2 SMNVEV (reference sequence). The data are from a study of cytomegalovirus exposure and HLA in healthy donors. The study's findings and limits: Reportedly, a later analysis found an Asian-associated ancestry cluster had fewer N-insertions than the approximately 700-donor mean.

What was sequenced was PBMCs. The sequence was collected from a man between 25 and 39 years old in good health and CMV-seronegative. The chain recombines TRBV27 with TRBJ2-7; D possibly corresponds to TRBD2 (6 bases). Here the CDR3 reads CASSPDTWSGEQYF. The DNA for the CDR3 is TGTGCCAGCAGTCCTGATACCTGGAGCGGGGAGCAGTACTTC.